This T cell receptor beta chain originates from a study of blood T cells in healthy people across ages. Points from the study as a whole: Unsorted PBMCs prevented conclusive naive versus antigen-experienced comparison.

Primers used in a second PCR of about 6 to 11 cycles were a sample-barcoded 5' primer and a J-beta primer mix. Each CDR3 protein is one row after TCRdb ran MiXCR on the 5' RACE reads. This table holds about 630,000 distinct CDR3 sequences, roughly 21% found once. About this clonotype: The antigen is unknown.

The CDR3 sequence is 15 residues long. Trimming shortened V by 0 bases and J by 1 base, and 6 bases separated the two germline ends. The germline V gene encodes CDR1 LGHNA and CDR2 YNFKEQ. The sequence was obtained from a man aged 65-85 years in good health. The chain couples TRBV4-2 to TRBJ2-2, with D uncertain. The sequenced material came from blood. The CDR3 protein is CASSQERLNTGELFF. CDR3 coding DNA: TGTGCCAGCAGCCAAGAACGGCTGAACACCGGGGAGCTGTTTTTT.